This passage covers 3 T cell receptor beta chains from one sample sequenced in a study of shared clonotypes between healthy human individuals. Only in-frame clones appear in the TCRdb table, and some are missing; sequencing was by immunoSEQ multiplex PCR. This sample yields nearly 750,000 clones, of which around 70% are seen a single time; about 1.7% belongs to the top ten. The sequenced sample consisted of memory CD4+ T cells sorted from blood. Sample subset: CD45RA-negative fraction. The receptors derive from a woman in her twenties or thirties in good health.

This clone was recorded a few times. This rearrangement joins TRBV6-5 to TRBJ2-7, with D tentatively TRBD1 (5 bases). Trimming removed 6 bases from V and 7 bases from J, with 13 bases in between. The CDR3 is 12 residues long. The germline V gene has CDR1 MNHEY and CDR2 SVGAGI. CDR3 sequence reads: CASSSSSGEQYF. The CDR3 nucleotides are TGTGCCAGCAGCTCATCCTCAGGGGAGCAGTACTTC.

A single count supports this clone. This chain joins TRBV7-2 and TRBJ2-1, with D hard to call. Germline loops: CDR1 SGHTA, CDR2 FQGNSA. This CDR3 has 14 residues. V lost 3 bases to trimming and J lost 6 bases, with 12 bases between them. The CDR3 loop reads CASSFFQMINEQFF. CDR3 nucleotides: TGTGCCAGCAGCTTTTTCCAGATGATCAATGAGCAGTTCTTC.

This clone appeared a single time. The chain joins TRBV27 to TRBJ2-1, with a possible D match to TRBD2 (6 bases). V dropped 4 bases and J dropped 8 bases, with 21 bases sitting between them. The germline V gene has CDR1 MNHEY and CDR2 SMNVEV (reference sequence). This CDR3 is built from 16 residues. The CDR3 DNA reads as TGTGCCAGCAGTTCGCCACCCCGACGGGAGTTTCATGAGCAGTTCTTC. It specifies CASSSPPRREFHEQFF.